This T cell receptor beta chain was documented in a study of response to subunit inactivated influenza vaccine. TCRdb reanalysed the RT-PCR reads using MiXCR and keeps one entry per CDR3 protein. The repertoire holds roughly 620,000 distinct CDR3 sequences, with approximately 11% as singletons. On this clonotype: Its antigen is not known. A much more abundant neighbour one base away suggests this may be a read error.

Points from the study as a whole: The authors put forward the suggestion that each seasonal influenza vaccination may bring in only a limited number of new T cells.

These records were also assigned to another study, of T cells expressing NK-cell markers. This second study notes: Template switching by 5'RACE with UMIs generated the TCR beta cDNA. Underlying the TCR beta repertoires were sorted CD3+CD56+NKG2C+, CD3+CD56+NKG2C- and CD3+CD56-NKG2C+ T cells. In a handful of donors, dominant NKG2C+ clonotypes were roughly 1.0-7.5% of CD8+ T cells. Dominance of the CD3+CD56-NKG2C+ fraction by these clonotypes also held in a handful of donors.

The receptor was isolated from a man between 50 and 59 years old who received an inactivated influenza vaccine. The material was PBMCs from blood, obtained on the day of vaccination.

CDR3 region: CASRRQGADTQYF. In nucleotides, the CDR3 is TGTGCCAGCAGGCGACAGGGGGCAGATACGCAGTATTTT. V is TRBV6-2 or TRBV6-3 and J is TRBJ2-3, with 9 positions matching TRBD1. This CDR3 has 13 residues. With V trimmed by 6 bases and J by 4 bases, 2 bases remained unmatched. The germline CDR1 and CDR2 sequences are MNHEY and SVGEGT.